Ten or more counts support the clone carrying this TCR beta chain. Its matching antigen is unknown. Diagnoses were established using clinical symptoms, serum thyroxine and TRAb, thyroid ultrasound and orbital computed tomography. These data come from a study of T cells in Graves' hyperthyroidism and ophthalmopathy. Turning to the study itself: Pretreatment peripheral blood was obtained at initial diagnosis.

V was cut by 4 bases and J by 5 bases, with 22 bases left in between. Per the germline V gene, CDR1 is DFQATT and CDR2 is SNEGSKA (reference sequence). The CDR3 consists of 16 residues. Amplified regions were TCR beta CDR3 sequences from RNA transcripts. The primer set for the first-round RT-PCR of the TCR CDR3 was HTBI. TCRdb reprocessed the multiplex PCR reads via MiXCR and lists one record per CDR3 protein. The sample records 20,000 to 30,000 distinct CDR3 sequences, 45% being singletons. Study findings and constraints: The model identified upcoming ophthalmopathy a median around 6 months ahead of onset. Most thyroid clonotypes that were expanded above 0.001 also turned up in blood.

Sequencing was carried out using blood. The chain recombines TRBV20-1 with TRBJ2-3; D perhaps matches TRBD2 (6 bases). The receptor was isolated from a woman under 40 with Graves' hyperthyroidism. CDR3 nucleotide sequence: TGCAGTGCTAAGGGCGGCGGTGTGGGGGGAGAAGATACGCAGTATTTT. This sequence encodes CSAKGGGVGGEDTQYF.